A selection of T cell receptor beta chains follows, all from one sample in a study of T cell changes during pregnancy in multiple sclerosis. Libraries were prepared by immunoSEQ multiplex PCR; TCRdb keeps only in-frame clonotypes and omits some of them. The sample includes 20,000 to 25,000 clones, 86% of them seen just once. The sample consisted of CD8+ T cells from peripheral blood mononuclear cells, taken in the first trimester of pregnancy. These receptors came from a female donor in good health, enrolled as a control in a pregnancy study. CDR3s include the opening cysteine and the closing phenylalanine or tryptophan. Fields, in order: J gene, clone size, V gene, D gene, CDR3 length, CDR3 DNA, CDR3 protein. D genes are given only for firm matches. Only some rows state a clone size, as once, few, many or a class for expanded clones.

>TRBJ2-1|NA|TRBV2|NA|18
TGTGCCAGCGAACCTAACCTACCTCAAAACAGTCACGGCCCTGAGCAGTTCTTC
CASEPNLPQNSHGPEQFF
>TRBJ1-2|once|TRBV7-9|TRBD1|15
TGTGCCAGCAGCCCCCAGGGGGCCTGGAACTATGGCTACACCTTC
CASSPQGAWNYGYTF
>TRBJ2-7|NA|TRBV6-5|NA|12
TGTGCCAGCAGTTACGGAGGTACCGAGCAGTACTTC
CASSYGGTEQYF
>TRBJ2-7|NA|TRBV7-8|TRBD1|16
TGTGCCAGCAGCTTACTTGTCGGGGACAGGGGGTACGAGCAGTACTTC
CASSLLVGDRGYEQYF
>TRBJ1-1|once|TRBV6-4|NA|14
TGTGCCAGCAGCCACTCGGCGGGACGGGCTGAAGCTTTCTTT
CASSHSAGRAEAFF
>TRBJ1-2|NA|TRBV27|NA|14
TGTGCCAGCAGTAATGCGGGGTTTAACTATGGCTACACCTTC
CASSNAGFNYGYTF
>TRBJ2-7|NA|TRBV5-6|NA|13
TGTGCCAGCAGCTCCGGCGGCAGTTACGAGCAGTACTTC
CASSSGGSYEQYF
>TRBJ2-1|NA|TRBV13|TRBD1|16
TGTGCCAGCAGCCCGGAGAGGCAGGGGGCCTACAATGAGCAGTTCTTC
CASSPERQGAYNEQFF
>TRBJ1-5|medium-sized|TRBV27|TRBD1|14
TGTGCCAGCAGTCCGACAGGGTCCAATCAGCCCCAGCATTTT
CASSPTGSNQPQHF
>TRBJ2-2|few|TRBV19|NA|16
TGTGCCAGTAGTAACCTCGACAGGATTCGGGCCGGGGAGCTGTTTTTT
CASSNLDRIRAGELFF
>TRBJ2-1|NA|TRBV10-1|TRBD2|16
TGCGCCAGCAGTGAGTCGGCGGGACTAGTTTACAATGAGCAGTTCTTC
CASSESAGLVYNEQFF
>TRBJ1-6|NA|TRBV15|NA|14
TGTGCCACCAGCAGAGACAGGCATAATTCACCCCTCCACTTT
CATSRDRHNSPLHF
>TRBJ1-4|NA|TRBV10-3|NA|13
TGTGCCATCAGTGCCAGGATTAGTGAAAAACTGTTTTTT
CAISARISEKLFF
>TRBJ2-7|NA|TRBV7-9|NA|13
TGTGCCAGCAGCTCCGGGTATTCCTACGAGCAGTACTTC
CASSSGYSYEQYF
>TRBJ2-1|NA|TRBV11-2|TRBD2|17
TGTGCCAGCAGCTTAGGCCGACTAGCGGGGAAGTACAATGAGCAGTTCTTC
CASSLGRLAGKYNEQFF
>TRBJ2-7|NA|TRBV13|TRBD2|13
TGTGCCAGCAGCGACCAGCGGGGCTACGAGCAGTACTTC
CASSDQRGYEQYF
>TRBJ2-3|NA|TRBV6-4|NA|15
TGTGCCAGCAGTGACTCGGGAGGGGGTCTAGATACGCAGTATTTT
CASSDSGGGLDTQYF